A selection of T cell receptor beta chains follows, all from one sample in a study of blood T cell repertoires in COVID-19. Repertoires were generated with immunoSEQ multiplex PCR, while TCRdb's copy carries only in-frame clones and drops some. The sample lists roughly 180,000 clones, approximately 86% occurring once. Specimen: peripheral blood. The receptors stem from a man at least 80 years old with COVID-19, enrolled during active disease. Both conserved end residues are part of each CDR3. Fields, in order: CDR3 DNA, CDR3 protein, V gene, clone size, J gene, D gene. The D gene is left open where the match is weak. Not every row has a clone size; where given, it reads once, few, many or a size class.

CDR3 DNA: TGTGCCAGCAGCACCCGGGACATCAATCAGCCCCAGCATTTT
CDR3 protein: CASSTRDINQPQHF
V gene: TRBV7-9
clone size: -
J gene: TRBJ1-5
D gene: -

CDR3 DNA: TGTGCCAGCAGCCCAGAGGCAGCGGTAGCGAATGAGCAGTTCTTC
CDR3 protein: CASSPEAAVANEQFF
V gene: TRBV5-4
clone size: once
J gene: TRBJ2-1
D gene: -

CDR3 DNA: TGCGCCAGCAGCTTTCGGGACACCACCTACAATGAGCAGTTCTTC
CDR3 protein: CASSFRDTTYNEQFF
V gene: TRBV5-1
clone size: -
J gene: TRBJ2-1
D gene: -

CDR3 DNA: TGCGCCAGCAGCACGGGACCCCGGGACACAGGCGGCGGCTACACCTTC
CDR3 protein: CASSTGPRDTGGGYTF
V gene: TRBV5-1
clone size: -
J gene: TRBJ1-2
D gene: -

CDR3 DNA: TGTGCCAGCAGCCCGGGGGGCCTAGCGGGGAACAATGAGCAGTTCTTC
CDR3 protein: CASSPGGLAGNNEQFF
V gene: TRBV5-4
clone size: -
J gene: TRBJ2-1
D gene: TRBD2

CDR3 DNA: TGTGCCAGCAGCCGCCGGGGACAGGCAAACTACGAGCAGTACTTC
CDR3 protein: CASSRRGQANYEQYF
V gene: TRBV6-2/TRBV6-3
clone size: -
J gene: TRBJ2-7
D gene: TRBD1

CDR3 DNA: TGTGCCAGCAGTTTGGGGGGGGGCTGGGGTGAAGCTTTCTTT
CDR3 protein: CASSLGGGWGEAFF
V gene: TRBV28
clone size: once
J gene: TRBJ1-1
D gene: -

CDR3 DNA: TGTGCCAGCAGTTTAACCCCAGGGCGCGTCTACGAGCAGTACTTC
CDR3 protein: CASSLTPGRVYEQYF
V gene: TRBV27
clone size: -
J gene: TRBJ2-7
D gene: -

CDR3 DNA: TGCGCCAGCAGCCAAGATCGTATTGGCTACACCTTC
CDR3 protein: CASSQDRIGYTF
V gene: TRBV4-1
clone size: few
J gene: TRBJ1-2
D gene: -

CDR3 DNA: TGTGCCAGCTCACCGGGACAGGGGGCCGTGAATTCACCCCTCCACTTT
CDR3 protein: CASSPGQGAVNSPLHF
V gene: TRBV18
clone size: -
J gene: TRBJ1-6
D gene: TRBD1

CDR3 DNA: TGTGCCATCAGTGGAGGGGGCGGTCAGCCCCAGCATTTT
CDR3 protein: CAISGGGGQPQHF
V gene: TRBV10-3
clone size: -
J gene: TRBJ1-5
D gene: TRBD1

CDR3 DNA: TGTGCCACTCATGAGTTACATTCAAGGGGCTATGGCTACACCTTC
CDR3 protein: CATHELHSRGYGYTF
V gene: TRBV5-4
clone size: -
J gene: TRBJ1-2
D gene: -

CDR3 DNA: TGTGCCAGCAGCTTAGACAGGGGCGGATCACCCCTCCACTTT
CDR3 protein: CASSLDRGGSPLHF
V gene: TRBV7-9
clone size: -
J gene: TRBJ1-6
D gene: TRBD1

CDR3 DNA: TGTGCCAGTAGTATAGTTGGAGATCAGCCCCAGCATTTT
CDR3 protein: CASSIVGDQPQHF
V gene: TRBV19
clone size: -
J gene: TRBJ1-5
D gene: -

CDR3 DNA: TGTGCCACCAGTGATCCGGGGACAGGGCAAAGCTACACCTTC
CDR3 protein: CATSDPGTGQSYTF
V gene: TRBV24-1
clone size: once
J gene: TRBJ1-2
D gene: TRBD1

CDR3 DNA: TGTGCCAGCAGCTTGAGGCTCGGGACTGGGAATTCACCCCTCCACTTT
CDR3 protein: CASSLRLGTGNSPLHF
V gene: TRBV5-4
clone size: -
J gene: TRBJ1-6
D gene: -

CDR3 DNA: TGTGCCAGCAGCTTGACGGGGAGAGATACGCAGTATTTT
CDR3 protein: CASSLTGRDTQYF
V gene: TRBV7-3
clone size: once
J gene: TRBJ2-3
D gene: -

CDR3 DNA: TGTGCCAGCAGCTCGATTCGGGCGGGATTCACAGATACGCAGTATTTT
CDR3 protein: CASSSIRAGFTDTQYF
V gene: TRBV13
clone size: -
J gene: TRBJ2-3
D gene: -

CDR3 DNA: TGCAGTGCTGGAACAGGGTATGAGCAGTTCTTC
CDR3 protein: CSAGTGYEQFF
V gene: TRBV20-1
clone size: -
J gene: TRBJ2-1
D gene: -

CDR3 DNA: TGTGCCAGCAGTTACGGCCAGGGGGCGGGAGATACGCAGTATTTT
CDR3 protein: CASSYGQGAGDTQYF
V gene: TRBV6-5
clone size: -
J gene: TRBJ2-3
D gene: TRBD1

CDR3 DNA: TGTGCCAGCAGCGTAGCTTGGGGAGGCTTAAATGAGCAGTTCTTC
CDR3 protein: CASSVAWGGLNEQFF
V gene: TRBV9
clone size: -
J gene: TRBJ2-1
D gene: -

CDR3 DNA: TGTGCCAGCAACCCAGGGGTCTATGGCTACACCTTC
CDR3 protein: CASNPGVYGYTF
V gene: TRBV6-5
clone size: -
J gene: TRBJ1-2
D gene: -

CDR3 DNA: TGCGCCAGCAGCTTGGAAGTTAGGGGGGAAAAACTGTTTTTT
CDR3 protein: CASSLEVRGEKLFF
V gene: TRBV5-1
clone size: -
J gene: TRBJ1-4
D gene: -

CDR3 DNA: TGTGCCAGCAGTTACTACCCCGGGAGTGGGGGTGGCTACACCTTC
CDR3 protein: CASSYYPGSGGGYTF
V gene: TRBV6-5
clone size: -
J gene: TRBJ1-2
D gene: -

CDR3 DNA: TGTGCCAGCAGCACGGACAGGGGGCTTGACACTGAAGCTTTCTTT
CDR3 protein: CASSTDRGLDTEAFF
V gene: TRBV7-9
clone size: -
J gene: TRBJ1-1
D gene: TRBD1

CDR3 DNA: TGCGCCAGCGGGCGCGGAGGGTTAAATTCACCCCTCCACTTT
CDR3 protein: CASGRGGLNSPLHF
V gene: TRBV5-1
clone size: once
J gene: TRBJ1-6
D gene: -

CDR3 DNA: TGTGCCAGCAGCCTTCCGGGGACAGGGGGGAGTTCACCCCTCCACTTT
CDR3 protein: CASSLPGTGGSSPLHF
V gene: TRBV7-9
clone size: -
J gene: TRBJ1-6
D gene: TRBD1

CDR3 DNA: TGCGCCAGCAGGATTGGGACAGGGGATCAGCCCCAGCATTTT
CDR3 protein: CASRIGTGDQPQHF
V gene: TRBV5-1
clone size: -
J gene: TRBJ1-5
D gene: TRBD1

CDR3 DNA: TGTGCCAGCAGCTTGACAGGGATGAACACTGAAGCTTTCTTT
CDR3 protein: CASSLTGMNTEAFF
V gene: TRBV7-3
clone size: -
J gene: TRBJ1-1
D gene: TRBD1

CDR3 DNA: TGTGCCAGTAGTATCCCACAGGGGGCTTACACTGAAGCTTTCTTT
CDR3 protein: CASSIPQGAYTEAFF
V gene: TRBV19
clone size: -
J gene: TRBJ1-1
D gene: TRBD1

CDR3 DNA: TGTGCCAGCAGTAGACAGACAACCTTCTCACCCCTCCACTTT
CDR3 protein: CASSRQTTFSPLHF
V gene: TRBV11-3
clone size: few
J gene: TRBJ1-6
D gene: -

CDR3 DNA: TGTGCCAGTACCCTGACCGGGGGAGAAGCTTTCTTT
CDR3 protein: CASTLTGGEAFF
V gene: TRBV19
clone size: -
J gene: TRBJ1-1
D gene: -

CDR3 DNA: TGTGCCAGCAGCCAAAGAGGGAGGGGGAACACTGAAGCTTTCTTT
CDR3 protein: CASSQRGRGNTEAFF
V gene: TRBV4-2
clone size: -
J gene: TRBJ1-1
D gene: -

CDR3 DNA: TGCGCCAGCAGCCCCGTGGTAGCGGGGCGGGCAGATACGCAGTATTTT
CDR3 protein: CASSPVVAGRADTQYF
V gene: TRBV10-1
clone size: -
J gene: TRBJ2-3
D gene: TRBD2

CDR3 DNA: TGTGCCATCAGTGAGTCGATACAGATGTATGGCTACACCTTC
CDR3 protein: CAISESIQMYGYTF
V gene: TRBV10-3
clone size: -
J gene: TRBJ1-2
D gene: -

CDR3 DNA: TGTGCCAGCTCCCAGGCAGGGGGCCCAGATACGCAGTATTTT
CDR3 protein: CASSQAGGPDTQYF
V gene: TRBV5-4
clone size: -
J gene: TRBJ2-3
D gene: TRBD1

CDR3 DNA: TGTGCCAGCAGTGCCTCTAGATCTGGAAACACAGATACGCAGTATTTT
CDR3 protein: CASSASRSGNTDTQYF
V gene: TRBV25-1
clone size: -
J gene: TRBJ2-3
D gene: -

CDR3 DNA: TGTGCCAGCAGCGCCGGCAGGCAGGGAGGAACCGGGGAGCTGTTTTTT
CDR3 protein: CASSAGRQGGTGELFF
V gene: TRBV5-4
clone size: -
J gene: TRBJ2-2
D gene: -

CDR3 DNA: TGTGCCAGCAGCCTAGGGACAGGGGCCAACACCATATATTTT
CDR3 protein: CASSLGTGANTIYF
V gene: TRBV4-2
clone size: -
J gene: TRBJ1-3
D gene: TRBD1

CDR3 DNA: TGTGCCAGCAGCGGCGCCGGCGGGGGATATTACAATGAGCAGTTCTTC
CDR3 protein: CASSGAGGGYYNEQFF
V gene: TRBV28
clone size: -
J gene: TRBJ2-1
D gene: TRBD2

CDR3 DNA: TGTGCCAGCAGCGTAGAACTAGCGGGGGGGCTGATGAATCGAGATACGCAGTATTTT
CDR3 protein: CASSVELAGGLMNRDTQYF
V gene: TRBV9
clone size: -
J gene: TRBJ2-3
D gene: TRBD2

CDR3 DNA: TGTGCCAGCAGCTCGGCAGGGGGCGCTGAAGCTTTCTTT
CDR3 protein: CASSSAGGAEAFF
V gene: TRBV5-4
clone size: -
J gene: TRBJ1-1
D gene: TRBD1

CDR3 DNA: TGCAGCGCCAGGACCACTGAGGGTGGGGAGCTGTTTTTT
CDR3 protein: CSARTTEGGELFF
V gene: TRBV29-1
clone size: -
J gene: TRBJ2-2
D gene: -

CDR3 DNA: TGTGCCAGCAGTGACCGACAGAGGAATGAAAAACTGTTTTTT
CDR3 protein: CASSDRQRNEKLFF
V gene: TRBV2
clone size: -
J gene: TRBJ1-4
D gene: -

CDR3 DNA: TGTGCCAGCAGCCCCGAGGGTGGGTTTGAAGCTTTCTTT
CDR3 protein: CASSPEGGFEAFF
V gene: TRBV2
clone size: -
J gene: TRBJ1-1
D gene: -

CDR3 DNA: TGTGCCAGTAGTACTGACAGGGCAAGGAACACTGAAGCTTTCTTT
CDR3 protein: CASSTDRARNTEAFF
V gene: TRBV19
clone size: -
J gene: TRBJ1-1
D gene: TRBD1

CDR3 DNA: TGTGCCAGCATAGGGACAGCCCCCTACAATGAGCAGTTCTTC
CDR3 protein: CASIGTAPYNEQFF
V gene: TRBV28
clone size: -
J gene: TRBJ2-1
D gene: TRBD1

CDR3 DNA: TGCGCCAGCAGCGGGGCGGGGAGGACAGATACGCAGTATTTT
CDR3 protein: CASSGAGRTDTQYF
V gene: TRBV5-1
clone size: -
J gene: TRBJ2-3
D gene: -

CDR3 DNA: TGTGCCAGCAGCGACAGGGCAAATGAAAAACTGTTTTTT
CDR3 protein: CASSDRANEKLFF
V gene: TRBV7-9
clone size: -
J gene: TRBJ1-4
D gene: TRBD1

CDR3 DNA: TGTGCCAGCAGCACTGATCCCAACTATGGCTACACCTTC
CDR3 protein: CASSTDPNYGYTF
V gene: TRBV6-5
clone size: -
J gene: TRBJ1-2
D gene: -

CDR3 DNA: TGTGCCAGCACCCGGGCGGGTTTGAGGGCCAACGTCCTGACTTTC
CDR3 protein: CASTRAGLRANVLTF
V gene: TRBV5-4
clone size: -
J gene: TRBJ2-6
D gene: -

CDR3 DNA: TGTGCCAGCAGCCCAAGGGACAGCTATGGCTACACCTTC
CDR3 protein: CASSPRDSYGYTF
V gene: TRBV7-3
clone size: once
J gene: TRBJ1-2
D gene: TRBD1

CDR3 DNA: TGTGCCAGCAGCCATTCGACTAGCGGGGGGGCAGATACGCAGTATTTT
CDR3 protein: CASSHSTSGGADTQYF
V gene: TRBV3-1/TRBV3-2
clone size: -
J gene: TRBJ2-3
D gene: TRBD2

CDR3 DNA: TGTGCCAGCAGGCCGGGACAGGGGGCAGGGGAGCAGTACTTC
CDR3 protein: CASRPGQGAGEQYF
V gene: TRBV6-5
clone size: -
J gene: TRBJ2-7
D gene: TRBD1

CDR3 DNA: TGTGCCAGTAGTAACAGGGGATACGGAAACACCATATATTTT
CDR3 protein: CASSNRGYGNTIYF
V gene: TRBV19
clone size: -
J gene: TRBJ1-3
D gene: TRBD1

CDR3 DNA: TGTGCCAGCAGTGCAGGCTATGGCTACACCTTC
CDR3 protein: CASSAGYGYTF
V gene: TRBV12-3/TRBV12-4
clone size: -
J gene: TRBJ1-2
D gene: -

CDR3 DNA: TGTGCAGGGGTCCGGACAGGCCCCGGGGAGCTGTTTTTT
CDR3 protein: CAGVRTGPGELFF
V gene: TRBV12-3/TRBV12-4
clone size: -
J gene: TRBJ2-2
D gene: TRBD1